These 16 T cell receptor beta chains originate from one sample sequenced in a study of blood T cell repertoires in COVID-19 (dated by TCRdb to the early 2020s). Receptors were amplified or captured by the immunoSEQ multiplex PCR assay. TCRdb limited this immuneACCESS table to in-frame rearrangements with V and J called. A share of clones is missing; checked studies link under half to unresolved V genes, and the rest is unexplained. The sample table records around 100,000 clones; around 86% of these occur just once. The ten largest make up roughly 2.7% of the sample. The sequencing input was PBMCs or T cells enriched from blood (not recorded which). These receptors originate from a woman between 45 and 65 years old who had recovered from COVID-19.

The sample holds one count of this clone. The chain employs TRBV30 and TRBJ2-5; TRBD2 matches at 7 bases. With 6 bases clipped from V and 2 bases from J, the junction kept 9 bases outside the gene matches. CDR3 size: 14 residues. Germline V gene sequence: CDR1 GTSNPN, CDR2 SVGIG (reference sequence). The CDR3 region has the DNA TGTGCCTGTCGCAGTGGGGGGGGACAAGAGACCCAGTACTTC. Its protein product is CACRSGGGQETQYF.

J is TRBJ2-1 and V is TRBV10-1; 8 nucleotides line up with TRBD2. V lost 0 bases to trimming and J lost 4 bases; unmatched junction nucleotides: 8. CDR1 and CDR2 (germline): WNHNN, SYGVQD (reference sequence). This CDR3 region has 17 residues. CDR3 nucleotides: TGCGCCAGCAGTGAGTCGATCGCGGGAGGATCATACAATGAGCAGTTCTTC. Translation: CASSESIAGGSYNEQFF.

The chain has TRBV9 and TRBJ2-7; D is uncertain. The CDR3 runs to 14 residues. Trimming left V 4 bases short and J 0 bases short, with 11 bases between. From germline, CDR1 is SGDLS and CDR2 YYNGEE. The CDR3 here is CASSPGPSSYEQYF. CDR3 DNA sequence: TGTGCCAGCAGCCCTGGGCCGAGCTCCTACGAGCAGTACTTC.

The chain joins TRBV7-9 to TRBJ1-2, with 7 bases fitting TRBD1. CDR1 is SEHNR and CDR2 is FQNEAQ in the germline V gene (reference sequence). CDR3 length: 13 residues. The trim removed 4 bases at V and 4 bases at J, leaving 3 bases unmatched. The CDR3 region is CASSWGQSYGYTF. CDR3 nucleotide sequence: TGTGCCAGCAGCTGGGGACAGAGCTATGGCTACACCTTC.

This chain connects TRBV13 to TRBJ2-2; D is unclear. Per the germline V gene, CDR1 is PRHDT and CDR2 is FYEKMQ (reference sequence). This CDR3 has 15 amino acids. Trimming removed 2 bases at V and 0 bases at J, with 7 bases between. For the CDR3, the DNA is TGTGCCAGCAGCTTACTAGACGCGAACACCGGGGAGCTGTTTTTT. It translates to CASSLLDANTGELFF.

This chain joins TRBV29-1 and TRBJ2-5, with TRBD2 matching over 10 bases. CDR1 SQVTM and CDR2 ANQGSEA come from the germline V gene. The J segment lost 5 bases and the V segment lost 5 bases, leaving 5 bases of the junction unmatched. The CDR3 covers 13 residues. In DNA form, the CDR3 reads TGCAGCGTTCTAGCGGGGGATGGGGAGACCCAGTACTTC. Amino acids: CSVLAGDGETQYF.

This clone came up once. The chain recombines TRBV4-1 with TRBJ2-7; 8 nucleotides align to TRBD2. The CDR3 contains 16 residues. V lost 1 base, J lost 5 bases, and 10 bases stayed unmatched. CDR1 MGHRA and CDR2 YSYEKL come from the germline V gene. For the CDR3, the DNA is TGCGCCAGCAGCCAAGTCTTCCGGACTAGCAGTCACGAGCAGTACTTC. Translated, it gives CASSQVFRTSSHEQYF.

The chain recombines TRBV19 with TRBJ2-2; possible D gene TRBD1, 6 bases. This CDR3 is built from 13 residues. The germline V and J ends were trimmed by 6 bases and 5 bases, with 10 bases remaining between them. Germline V gene sequence: CDR1 LNHDA, CDR2 SQIVND (reference sequence). The CDR3 region is CASSNTGTGELFF. CDR3 nucleotides: TGTGCCAGTAGCAATACAGGGACCGGGGAGCTGTTTTTT.

The V gene is TRBV6-5, the J gene TRBJ1-1; D gene uncertain. The CDR3 has 13 amino acids. With 6 bases removed from V and 5 bases from J, the gap between germline ends came to 13 bases. CDR1 is MNHEY, CDR2 SVGAGI, per germline. The CDR3 coding sequence is TGTGCCAGCAGAGGCTTCCGGGAAACTGAAGCTTTCTTT. This codes for CASRGFRETEAFF.

This clone was observed a handful of times. The gene calls are TRBV12-3 or TRBV12-4 and TRBJ1-2; TRBD1 might be the D (5 bases). Trimming removed 5 bases from V and 6 bases from J, with 10 bases in between. The CDR3 is 12 amino acids. In DNA form, the CDR3 reads TGTGCCAGCAGTCACGGGGGAGATGGCTACACCTTC. Encoded protein: CASSHGGDGYTF.

The chain links TRBV7-8 to TRBJ1-5; possible D gene TRBD1, 5 bases. CDR3 length: 16 residues. The germline CDR1 and CDR2 sequences are SGHVS and FQNEAQ. Trimming took off 4 bases at V and 2 bases at J, with 15 bases between the two ends. The CDR3 here is CASSSGAGEGNQPQHF. DNA for the CDR3: TGTGCCAGCAGCTCTGGGGCGGGGGAAGGCAATCAGCCCCAGCATTTT.

This chain links TRBV2 with TRBJ2-3; D is possibly TRBD1 (5 bases). V was shortened by 6 bases and J by 0 bases, with 16 bases between the two germline ends. The CDR3 runs 16 residues. CDR1 and CDR2 (germline): SNHLY, FYNNEI. The CDR3: CASRKGLLSSTDTQYF. CDR3 nucleotides: TGTGCCAGCAGGAAGGGGTTGCTGTCTAGCACAGATACGCAGTATTTT.

CDR3 in DNA: TGTGCCTGGAGTCTCAGGGGGTCGGACACCATATATTTT. Translating it yields CAWSLRGSDTIYF. The V call is TRBV30, the J call TRBJ1-3, with 7 bases that match TRBD1. CDR1 is GTSNPN, CDR2 SVGIG, per germline (reference sequence). The CDR3 consists of 13 residues. After removal of 2 bases from V and 8 bases from J, the junction contained 6 bases not matched to a gene.

CDR3 sequence (DNA): TGTGCCATCGGCGGCCGGAGGCCAGGGGCCAACGTCCTGACTTTC. Encoded protein: CAIGGRRPGANVLTF. This chain links TRBV10-3 with TRBJ2-6, with a possible D match to TRBD2 (5 bases). CDR3 length: 15 amino acids. Germline V lookup: CDR1 ENHRY, CDR2 SYGVKD. The V end was cut by 8 bases, the J end by 4 bases, with 15 bases between.

The chain employs TRBV6-1 and TRBJ2-3, with 7 bases identical to TRBD2. Germline-derived CDR1 and CDR2 are MNHNS and SASEGT. The CDR3 is 17 residues long. With V trimmed by 2 bases and J by 6 bases, 14 bases remained unmatched. The CDR3 here is CASSESGGSRAEDTQYF. Here the CDR3 DNA reads TGTGCCAGCAGTGAATCGGGGGGTTCGAGGGCGGAGGATACGCAGTATTTT.

V gene TRBV7-9 combines with J gene TRBJ1-1; no reliable D call. The V gene's germline CDR1 is SEHNR and CDR2 FQNEAQ (reference sequence). With 1 base removed from V and 2 bases from J, the gap between germline ends came to 11 bases. The CDR3 totals 15 residues. The CDR3 DNA sequence: TGTGCCAGCAGCTTAGATTTTACTGCTAACACTGAAGCTTTCTTT. Its protein is CASSLDFTANTEAFF.